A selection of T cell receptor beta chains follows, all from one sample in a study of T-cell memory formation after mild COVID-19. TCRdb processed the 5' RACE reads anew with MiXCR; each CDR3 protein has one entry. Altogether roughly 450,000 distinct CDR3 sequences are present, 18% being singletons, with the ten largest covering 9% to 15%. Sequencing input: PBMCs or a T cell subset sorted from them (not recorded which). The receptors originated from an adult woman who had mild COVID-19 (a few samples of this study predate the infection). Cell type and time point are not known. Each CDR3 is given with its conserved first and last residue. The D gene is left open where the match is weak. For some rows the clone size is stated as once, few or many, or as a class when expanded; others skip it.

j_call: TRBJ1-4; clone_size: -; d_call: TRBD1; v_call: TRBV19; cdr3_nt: TGTGCCAGTAGCACGCACAGGGGAACTAATGAAAAACTGTTTTTT; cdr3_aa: CASSTHRGTNEKLFF
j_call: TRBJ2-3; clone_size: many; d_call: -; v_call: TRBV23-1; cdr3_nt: TGCGCCAGCAGTCACTCGGGGGGCACAGATACGCAGTATTTT; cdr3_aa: CASSHSGGTDTQYF
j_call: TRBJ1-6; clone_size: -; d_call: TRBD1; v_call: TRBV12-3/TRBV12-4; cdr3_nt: TGTGCCAGCAGTTTGGGACAGACCCTAAATTCACCCCTCCACTTT; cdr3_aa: CASSLGQTLNSPLHF
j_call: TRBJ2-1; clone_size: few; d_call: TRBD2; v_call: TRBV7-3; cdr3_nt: TGTGCCAGCAGCTTAGGGGGAGGGCAAAATGAGCAGTTCTTC; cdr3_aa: CASSLGGGQNEQFF
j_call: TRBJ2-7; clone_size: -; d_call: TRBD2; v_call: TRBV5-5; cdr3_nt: TGTGCCAGCAGCTTGTCTAGCGGGATCATCCACGAGCAGTACTTC; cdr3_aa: CASSLSSGIIHEQYF
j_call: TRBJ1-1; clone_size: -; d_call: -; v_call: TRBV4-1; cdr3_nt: TGCGCCAGCAGCCAAGGAACCCCCGGATACACTGAAGCTTTCTTT; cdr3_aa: CASSQGTPGYTEAFF
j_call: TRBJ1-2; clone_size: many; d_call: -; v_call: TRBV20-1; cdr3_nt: TGCAGTGCTAGAGATCCCTGGGGAACCCCCGGTGACTATGGCTACACCTTC; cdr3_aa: CSARDPWGTPGDYGYTF
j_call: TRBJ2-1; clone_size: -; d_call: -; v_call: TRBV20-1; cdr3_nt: TGCAGTGCTAGAGACGGAGGGGGCAACCCTACAGATGAGCAGTTCTTC; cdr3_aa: CSARDGGGNPTDEQFF
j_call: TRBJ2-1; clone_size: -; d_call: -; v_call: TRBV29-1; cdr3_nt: TGCAGCGTTGAAGCGGATGAAAATGAGCAGTTCTTC; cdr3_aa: CSVEADENEQFF
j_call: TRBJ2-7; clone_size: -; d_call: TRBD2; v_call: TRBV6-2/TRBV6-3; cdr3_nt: TGTGCCAGCAGTTACTCGGGCGGGAGTTCCTACGAGCAGTACTTC; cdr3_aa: CASSYSGGSSYEQYF
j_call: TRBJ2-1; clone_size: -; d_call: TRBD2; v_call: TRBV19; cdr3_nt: TGTGCCAGTAGGTCTGGCGGGAGGGGTTACAATGAGCAGTTCTTC; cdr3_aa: CASRSGGRGYNEQFF
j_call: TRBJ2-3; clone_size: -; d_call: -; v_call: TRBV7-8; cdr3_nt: TGTGCCAGCAGCTGGCCTCGGGAGACTAGCACAGATACGCAGTATTTT; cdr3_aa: CASSWPRETSTDTQYF
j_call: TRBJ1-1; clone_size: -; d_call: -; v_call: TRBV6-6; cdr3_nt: TGTGCCAGCAGGAATAAGGGACACCTGAACACTGAAGCTTTCTTT; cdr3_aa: CASRNKGHLNTEAFF
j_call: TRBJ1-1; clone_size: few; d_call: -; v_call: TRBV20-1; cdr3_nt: TGCAGTGCTAGTATACAGAACACTGAAGCTTTCTTT; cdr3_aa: CSASIQNTEAFF
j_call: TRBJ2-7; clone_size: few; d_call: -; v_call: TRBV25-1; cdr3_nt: TGTGCCAGCAGTGAACTTACAGGGCCATTCTCCTACGAGCAGTACTTC; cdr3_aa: CASSELTGPFSYEQYF
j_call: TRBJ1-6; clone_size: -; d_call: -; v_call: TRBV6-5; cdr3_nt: TGTGCCAGCAGTTACGGCCCCAGTTCACCCCTCCACTTT; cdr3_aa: CASSYGPSSPLHF
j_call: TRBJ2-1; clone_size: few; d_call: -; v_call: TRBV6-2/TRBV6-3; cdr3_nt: TGTGCCAGCAGTTACTCGGGGGGAGCCTACAATGAGCAGTTCTTC; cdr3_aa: CASSYSGGAYNEQFF
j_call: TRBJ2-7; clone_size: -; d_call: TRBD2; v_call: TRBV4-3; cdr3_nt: TGCGCCAGCAGCCAAGGAACTAGCGGGATTGACGAGCAGTACTTC; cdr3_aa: CASSQGTSGIDEQYF
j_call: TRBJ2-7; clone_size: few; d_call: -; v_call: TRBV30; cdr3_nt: TGTGCCTGGAGCCGGTTATCCTACGAGCAGTACTTC; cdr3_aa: CAWSRLSYEQYF
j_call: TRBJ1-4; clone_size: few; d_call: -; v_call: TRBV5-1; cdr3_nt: TGCGCCAGCAGCTCTACCGGGACCGGGAATGAAAAACTGTTTTTT; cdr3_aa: CASSSTGTGNEKLFF
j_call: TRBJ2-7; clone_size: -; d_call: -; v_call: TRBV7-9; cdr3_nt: TGTGCCAGCAGCGTAGGAAGTGGAGCAAGCGAGCAGTACTTC; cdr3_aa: CASSVGSGASEQYF
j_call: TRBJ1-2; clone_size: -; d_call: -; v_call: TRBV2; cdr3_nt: TGTGCCAGCAGCGACGAGCGTGGCTACACCTTC; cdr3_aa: CASSDERGYTF
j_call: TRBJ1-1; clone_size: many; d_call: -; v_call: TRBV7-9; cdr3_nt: TGTGCCAGCAGCTCTCTTATTCGGGAAAGACCGGGACACTGGAACACTGAAGCTTTCTTT; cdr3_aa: CASSSLIRERPGHWNTEAFF
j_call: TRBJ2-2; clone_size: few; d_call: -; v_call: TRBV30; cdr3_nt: TGTGCCTGGAGTGTACGGGGGGCCCACACCGGGGAGCTGTTTTTT; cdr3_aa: CAWSVRGAHTGELFF
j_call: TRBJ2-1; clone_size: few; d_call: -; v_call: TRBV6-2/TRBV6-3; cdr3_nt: TGTGCCAGCAGTTACTGGGAGGTCAGGCAGTTCTTC; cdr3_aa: CASSYWEVRQFF
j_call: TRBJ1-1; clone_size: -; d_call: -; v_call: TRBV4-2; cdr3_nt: TGTGCCAGCAGCCAAGCCGCTCCCGGCCAATGGGGCACTGAAGCTTTCTTT; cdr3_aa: CASSQAAPGQWGTEAFF
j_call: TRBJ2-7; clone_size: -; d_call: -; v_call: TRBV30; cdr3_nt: TGTGCCTGGATATCGTTAGGTGGGATTTCCTACGAGCAGTACTTC; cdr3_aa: CAWISLGGISYEQYF
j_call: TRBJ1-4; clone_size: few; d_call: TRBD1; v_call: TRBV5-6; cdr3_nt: TGTGCCAGCAGCCTAAATGACAGGGGGGCAGAAAAACTGTTTTTT; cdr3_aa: CASSLNDRGAEKLFF
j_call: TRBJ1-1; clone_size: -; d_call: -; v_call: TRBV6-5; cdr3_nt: TGTGCCAGCAGCCACGACAGTAGCACTGAAGCTTTCTTT; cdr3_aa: CASSHDSSTEAFF
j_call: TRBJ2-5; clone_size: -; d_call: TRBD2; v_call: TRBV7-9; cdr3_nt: TGTGCCAGCAGCTTCCGGACTAGCGGGACTCAAGAGACCCAGTACTTC; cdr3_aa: CASSFRTSGTQETQYF
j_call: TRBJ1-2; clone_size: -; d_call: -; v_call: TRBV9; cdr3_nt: TGTGCCAGCAGCAAACAACAGGGCGCTAACTATGGCTACACCTTC; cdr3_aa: CASSKQQGANYGYTF
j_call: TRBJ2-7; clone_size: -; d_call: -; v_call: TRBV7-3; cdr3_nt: TGTGCCAGCAGCTCTTCGGTCCTGGGAGGCGAGCAGTACTTC; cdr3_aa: CASSSSVLGGEQYF
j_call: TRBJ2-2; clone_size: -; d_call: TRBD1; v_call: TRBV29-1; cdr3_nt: TGCAGCGTTGAGGACAGGGCCCGGACCGGGGAGCTGTTTTTT; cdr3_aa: CSVEDRARTGELFF
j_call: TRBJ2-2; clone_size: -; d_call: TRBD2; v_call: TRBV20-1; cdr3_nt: TGCAGTGCTAGAGTTACTAGCGGGGGATTGGCCGGGGAGCTGTTTTTT; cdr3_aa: CSARVTSGGLAGELFF
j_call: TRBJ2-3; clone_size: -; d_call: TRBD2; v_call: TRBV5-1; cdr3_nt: TGCGCCAGCAGCTTGTTGGCTAGCGGGGACCCCACAGATACGCAGTATTTT; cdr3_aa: CASSLLASGDPTDTQYF
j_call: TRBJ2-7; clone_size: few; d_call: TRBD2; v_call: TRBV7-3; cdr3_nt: TGTGCCAGCAGCTTATCGGTAGCGGGAGGGAACTACGAGCAGTACTTC; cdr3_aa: CASSLSVAGGNYEQYF
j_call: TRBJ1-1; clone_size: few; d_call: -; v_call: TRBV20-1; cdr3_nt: TGCAGTGCTAGAGATCGAAGGCAACGCGGCACTGAAGCTTTCTTT; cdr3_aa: CSARDRRQRGTEAFF
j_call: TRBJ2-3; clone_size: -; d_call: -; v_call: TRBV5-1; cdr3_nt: TGCGCCAGCAGCTCCCTGGGGGACACAGATACGCAGTATTTT; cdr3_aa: CASSSLGDTDTQYF
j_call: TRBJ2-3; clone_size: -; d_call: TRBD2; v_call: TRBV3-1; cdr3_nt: TGTGCCAGCAGCCAACCTGGACTAGCGGAAAACACAGATACGCAGTATTTT; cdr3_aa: CASSQPGLAENTDTQYF
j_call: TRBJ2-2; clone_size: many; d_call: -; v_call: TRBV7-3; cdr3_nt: TGTGCCAGCAGCCGGGGCGGGGAGCTGTTTTTT; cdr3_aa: CASSRGGELFF
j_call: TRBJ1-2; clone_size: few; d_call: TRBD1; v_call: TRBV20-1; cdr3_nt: TGCAGTGCTCGACAGGGGGCGGGCGGCTACACCTTC; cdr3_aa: CSARQGAGGYTF
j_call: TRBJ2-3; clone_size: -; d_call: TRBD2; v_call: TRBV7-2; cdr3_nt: TGTGCCAGCAGCGTCCAACTAGCGGGGGGATTAGATACGCAGTATTTT; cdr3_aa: CASSVQLAGGLDTQYF
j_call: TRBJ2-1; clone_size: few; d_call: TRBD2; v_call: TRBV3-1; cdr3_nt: TGTGCCAGCAGCCAAGAAGGGACTAGCGGGAGGGCCGTCTATGAGCAGTTCTTC; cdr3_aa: CASSQEGTSGRAVYEQFF
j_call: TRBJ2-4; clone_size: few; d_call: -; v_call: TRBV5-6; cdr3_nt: TGTGCCAGCAGCTCTAGGGGCAGGATTCAGTACTTC; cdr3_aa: CASSSRGRIQYF
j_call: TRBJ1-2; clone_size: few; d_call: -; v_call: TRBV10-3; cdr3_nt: TGTGCCACTGGGACTGGCGAAGCTAACTATGGCTACACCTTC; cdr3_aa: CATGTGEANYGYTF
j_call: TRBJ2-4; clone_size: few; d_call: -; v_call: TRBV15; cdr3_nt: TGTGCCACCAGCAGGGATGCTACGGCCAAAAACATTCAGTACTTC; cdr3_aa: CATSRDATAKNIQYF
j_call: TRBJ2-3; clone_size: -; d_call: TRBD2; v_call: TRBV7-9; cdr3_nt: TGTGCCAGCAGCTTCAGTCGACTAGCGGGGGTTAGCACAGATACGCAGTATTTT; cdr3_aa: CASSFSRLAGVSTDTQYF
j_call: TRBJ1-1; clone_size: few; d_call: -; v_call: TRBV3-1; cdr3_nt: TGTGCCAGCAGCCAAGGACCAGGAGAAGCTTTCTTT; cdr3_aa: CASSQGPGEAFF
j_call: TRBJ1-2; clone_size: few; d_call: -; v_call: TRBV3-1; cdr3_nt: TGTGCCAGCAGCCCCGGTCAGGCTGGGTATGGCTACACCTTC; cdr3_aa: CASSPGQAGYGYTF
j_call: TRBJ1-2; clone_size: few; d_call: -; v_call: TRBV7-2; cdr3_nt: TGTGCCAGCAGCCCCAGGGTCTATGGCTACACCTTC; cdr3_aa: CASSPRVYGYTF
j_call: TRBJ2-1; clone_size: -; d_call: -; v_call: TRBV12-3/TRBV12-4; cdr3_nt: TGTGCCAGCAGGCAGAGTTGGAATGAGCAGTTCTTC; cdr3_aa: CASRQSWNEQFF
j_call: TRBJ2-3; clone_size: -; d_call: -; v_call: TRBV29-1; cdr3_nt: TGCAGCGTAGCGGACAGCCGGTACATCGTGCAGTATTTT; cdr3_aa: CSVADSRYIVQYF
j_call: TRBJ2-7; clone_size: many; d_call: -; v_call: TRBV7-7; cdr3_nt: TGTGCCAGCAGCCCCATCGTTAGGCAGGCGGGCTCCTACGAGCAGTACTTC; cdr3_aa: CASSPIVRQAGSYEQYF
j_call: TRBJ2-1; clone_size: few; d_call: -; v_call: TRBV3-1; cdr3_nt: TGTGCCAGCAAGGGATCCCCATCAGTAGGGCTCTTC; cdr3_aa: CASKGSPSVGLF
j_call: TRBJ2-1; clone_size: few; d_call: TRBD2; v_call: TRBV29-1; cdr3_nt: TGCAGCGTTGAAGTTCGAGCGGGAGGCTACAATGAGCAGTTCTTC; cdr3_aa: CSVEVRAGGYNEQFF
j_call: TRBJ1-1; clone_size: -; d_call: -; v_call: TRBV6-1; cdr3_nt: TGTGCCAGCAGTGTGGCGGCAGAGAACACTGAAGCTTTCTTT; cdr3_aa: CASSVAAENTEAFF